The entry below describes one TCR beta chain. Its binding antigen is unknown. Base qualities were left out, and no much larger clone turns up one base away. At one collaborating source in Seattle, patients were enrolled during active infection and were followed longitudinally through the course of disease. Each collaborating institution followed its own protocols to collect whole blood in K2EDTA tubes. For TCRbeta analysis, collaborator samples were shipped as frozen whole blood, as isolated PBMCs, or as DNA extracted from either sample type. The CDR3 numbers 13 residues from cysteine through phenylalanine. Here the CDR3 DNA is all that survives: 39 bases in frame from base 1. CDR1 and CDR2, per the germline V gene, are SGDLS and YYNGEE. V loses 4 bases of germline sequence and J loses 4 bases, and the interval between the two ends is 11 bases. The data were taken from a study of blood T cell repertoires in COVID-19 (TCRdb year 2020). About the full investigation: Samples covering the acute and convalescent phases of COVID-19 were provided by collaborators in the United States, Italy and Spain. The prospective study material was composed of cDNA or gDNA derived from T cells, B-cell-depleted T cells, or PBMCs. Subjects who had been exposed to COVID-19, were actively infected with it, or had recovered from it provided the deeply sampled blood TCRbeta repertoires that made up the dataset. The repertoires were released in a freely available public database meant as a resource for research on the immune response to SARS-CoV-2. Samples were obtained from the ongoing ImmuneRACE study (first 160 participants) and from approximately 1,200 subjects provided by 6 global collaborators. The sample metadata nearly always contained a de-identified subject ID, COVID-19 status, age in years and sex. Where available, HLA class I and class II types were obtained from metadata supplied by the sample provider rather than from assay-based typing.

Broader findings and caveats from the paper: Clinical and demographic metadata were provided uncurated, with the amount varying by source and participant.

TCRbeta CDR3 regions were amplified from genomic DNA using the immunoSEQ Assay, a bias-controlled multiplex PCR. In the original analysis: Within the assay, amplification of reference gene primers was used to estimate how many nucleated cells each sample contained. To quantify the absolute abundance of each unique TCRbeta CDR3 rearrangement, sequence reads were collapsed and filtered. For each sample, productive Simpson clonality was calculated as the square root of Simpson's diversity index over productive rearrangements. TCRdb took over this immuneACCESS table, retaining in-frame rearrangements with V and J assigned. Such tables are incomplete; in checked studies, under half of the missing clones stem from an unresolved V gene, and the remainder is unexplained. Clonal size and the V and J genes are those of that table, whereas D and trimming came from the DNA. The sample profile shows about 260,000 clones; about 90% of them were found once. The top ten clones comprise approximately 2.5% of the sample.

This receptor was taken from a person aged 18 to 29 with COVID-19, enrolled during active disease. Sequencing was carried out using peripheral blood. In this chain, TRBV9 is recombined with TRBJ1-1; 5 matching bases give a weak D call of TRBD1. The CDR3 in this case is CASSPQGSTEAFF. The DNA reads as follows: TGTGCCAGCAGCCCTCAGGGTAGCACTGAAGCTTTCTTT.